This T cell receptor beta chain derives from a study of blood T cell repertoires in COVID-19. Study context: Whether acute or convalescent, the COVID-19 samples came from the United States, Italy and Spain. PBMCs, B-cell-depleted T cells, or T cells were the source of the cDNA or gDNA that made up the material.

Germline assignment: CDR1 SGHRS and CDR2 YFSETQ. The CDR3 consists of 13 residues. Trimming cost V 4 bases and J 12 bases, with 20 bases left between them. The repertoire was sequenced with immunoSEQ multiplex PCR; TCRdb's copy has only in-frame clones and lacks some. The table shows around 50,000 clones, with less than 95% occurring only once. The sample was peripheral blood. The receptor's source is a human donor in a cohort sampled during active COVID-19. The genes are TRBV5-1 and TRBJ2-7; a weak D match, TRBD2 (5 bases). CDR3 amino acids: CASSAGSSYFPYF. CDR3 nucleotides: TGCGCCAGCAGCGCGGGTAGTTCCTACTTTCCGTACTTC.